This TCR beta chain was found in a study of cytomegalovirus exposure and HLA in healthy donors. Use of 60 Vbeta and 13 Jbeta primers characterized the PCR. Sequencing used immunoSEQ multiplex PCR; TCRdb keeps in-frame clones, though not all of them. Of 90,000 to 110,000 clones listed, about 16% are singletons. Germline V gene lookup returns CDR1 SGHTA and CDR2 FQGNSA. The CDR3 runs 15 residues. Trimming pared 4 bases from V and 5 bases from J, leaving 15 bases between. Points from the study as a whole: Productive rates of about 90% or about 30% were seen for most TCR beta V segments in an earlier analysis. A later analysis, which compared TCR beta chains of equal frequency, found the HLA-associated ones more clonally expanded. A highly shared variant cluster was judged a likely technical artifact. A later analysis reportedly found that, within productive TCRs, an Asian-associated ancestry cluster had fewer N-insertions than the mean observed across the roughly 670 donors.

Only one count was recorded for this clone. The antigen remains undetermined. This sequence was found in a female donor in good health and CMV-seronegative. The chain employs TRBV7-2 and TRBJ2-1, with D tentatively TRBD1 (6 bases). The specimen was PBMCs. The CDR3 reads CASSSGQYADNEQFF. CDR3 nucleotide sequence: TGTGCCAGCAGCTCCGGACAGTATGCCGACAATGAGCAGTTCTTC.